The 17 T cell receptor beta chains below all came from one sample that was sequenced in a study of long-term antiretroviral therapy in people with HIV (dated by TCRdb to 2022 to 2024). The immunoSEQ hsTCRB v3.0 assay was used at survey level resolution for TRB variable region sequencing. The table was pulled from immuneACCESS by TCRdb, which kept in-frame rearrangements only. Such tables lose some clones; where checked, under half of the loss comes from unresolved V genes, and the rest has no known cause. The sample records tens of thousands of clones, about 90% of which are singletons. Of the sample, 0.9% to 1.2% falls within the top ten clones. The starting material was unsorted PBMCs, obtained 2 years after starting antiretroviral therapy. Receptors were obtained from a man aged 50 or older with HIV.

The chain has TRBV7-8 and TRBJ1-6; no clear D. The V gene's germline CDR1 is SGHVS and CDR2 FQNEAQ. The V end was cut by 1 base, the J end by 13 bases, with 14 bases between. This CDR3 spans 14 amino acids. The CDR3 loop is CASSLGSEGSPLHF. The CDR3 DNA follows: TGTGCCAGCAGCTTAGGTAGTGAAGGCTCCCCCCTCCACTTT.

J is TRBJ2-7 and V is TRBV10-1; D may be TRBD2 (6 bases). This CDR3 spans 15 amino acids. Per the germline V gene, CDR1 is WNHNN and CDR2 is SYGVQD (reference sequence). The V end was cut by 4 bases, the J end by 6 bases, with 19 bases between. The CDR3 DNA reads TGCGCCAGCAGTGGAGTGGCCGGGGGATCCGCCGAGCAGTACTTC. Protein product: CASSGVAGGSAEQYF.

For this clone: A junction boundary mismatches the germline segment, possibly from a read error. This chain connects TRBV2 to TRBJ2-1, with a possible D match to TRBD2 (5 bases). The CDR3 is 16 residues long. Per the germline V gene, CDR1 is SNHLY and CDR2 is FYNNEI. CDR3 nucleotides: TGTGCCAGCAGGGAAGGACTCGACCGCTCCTACAATGAGCAGTTCTTC. Protein sequence: CASREGLDRSYNEQFF.

The CDR3 DNA reads as TGTGCCACCAAGGGGACAGGGGTTGACACCGGGGAGCTGTTTTTT. It codes for CATKGTGVDTGELFF. V is TRBV10-3 and J is TRBJ2-2, with TRBD1 matching 10 bases. Germline-derived CDR1 and CDR2 are ENHRY and SYGVKD. The ends lost 10 bases at V and 3 bases at J; junction bases unmatched: 8. The CDR3 contains 15 residues.

This rearrangement joins TRBV4-3 to TRBJ2-2; possibly TRBD1 for D (6 bases). The germline V and J ends were trimmed by 4 bases and 4 bases, with 13 bases remaining between them. Germline V gene sequence: CDR1 LGHNA, CDR2 YSLEER. This CDR3 is 15 amino acids long. CDR3 loop: CASSPRQAGTGELFF. For the CDR3, the DNA is TGCGCCAGCAGCCCCCGACAGGCGGGCACCGGGGAGCTGTTTTTT.

This clone has just a few counts. The chain links TRBV28 to TRBJ2-3; D remains unclear. The CDR3 consists of 14 residues. Trimming removed 5 bases from V and 0 bases from J, with 9 bases in between. From germline, CDR1 is MDHEN and CDR2 SYDVKM. The DNA for the CDR3 is TGTGCCAGCAGTGTGGCAGCTAGCACAGATACGCAGTATTTT. Translation: CASSVAASTDTQYF.

This clone was observed once. The V call is TRBV4-3, the J call TRBJ2-3; D gene unclear. CDR3 length: 12 residues. In germline, CDR1 is LGHNA, CDR2 YSLEER. Deletions cut 1 base from V and 6 bases from J, with 5 bases between. The CDR3 nucleotides read TGCGCCAGCAGCCAAGGAGCGGATACGCAGTATTTT. Translating it yields CASSQGADTQYF.

This clone was counted once. The chain uses TRBV6-1 and TRBJ2-5; 11 bases map to TRBD1. TRBJ2-7 matches the DNA end more closely, so the J call is doubtful. CDR1 MNHNS and CDR2 SASEGT come from the germline V gene. There are 14 residues in the CDR3. CDR3 coding DNA: TGTGCCAGCACCGGGACAGGGGGAGGACACGAGCAGTACTTC. Its translation is CASTGTGGGHEQYF.

This chain connects TRBV27 to TRBJ1-1; weak D call: TRBD1 (5 bases). The ends were cut back, 2 bases at V and 0 bases at J, with 13 bases in the middle. This CDR3 region has 16 residues. Looked up from germline, CDR1 is MNHEY and CDR2 is SMNVEV (reference sequence). CDR3: CASSLTGQGLNTEAFF. The CDR3 DNA reads TGTGCCAGCAGTTTAACGGGCCAGGGTTTGAACACTGAAGCTTTCTTT.

The chain recombines TRBV18 with TRBJ2-7; 9 bases agree with TRBD1. Germline CDR1 and CDR2: KGHSH and LQKENI. CDR3 length equals 14 residues. Trimming at V came to 6 bases and at J to 2 bases, leaving 5 bases not matched to a gene. CDR3: CASSHGQGTYEQYF. The CDR3 nucleotides read TGTGCCAGCTCTCATGGACAGGGGACCTACGAGCAGTACTTC. Looking up the rest from reference TRBV18 and TRBJ2-7 gives the full variable domain: NAGVMQNPRHLVRRRGQEARLRCSPMKGHSHVYWYRQLPEEGLKFMVYLQKENIIDESGMPKERFSAEFPKEGPSILRIQQVVRGDSAAYFCASSHGQGTYEQYFGPGTRLTVT.

V gene TRBV28 combines with J gene TRBJ1-2; D is unresolved. CDR3 length: 14 residues. CDR1 and CDR2 (germline): MDHEN, SYDVKM. Trimming stripped 5 bases from V and 5 bases from J, with 15 bases between. The CDR3: CASSPEALEYGYTF. The CDR3 DNA sequence: TGTGCCAGCAGTCCCGAGGCCCTGGAATATGGCTACACCTTC.

The chain carries TRBV5-1 and TRBJ2-1; no clear D. V dropped 4 bases and J dropped 5 bases, with 7 bases sitting between them. Germline CDR1 and CDR2: SGHRS and YFSETQ. CDR3 length equals 12 residues. The CDR3 nucleotides read TGCGCCAGCAGCGAGCAGAACAATGAGCAGTTCTTC. Translated, it gives CASSEQNNEQFF.

This clone occurred a few times. The genes are TRBV9 and TRBJ1-2, with a tentative D call TRBD1 (6 bases). The V and J ends lost 3 bases and 1 base respectively, with 19 bases between them. This CDR3 contains 17 residues. The V gene's germline CDR1 is SGDLS and CDR2 YYNGEE. CDR3 loop: CASSAIKTGTFNYGYTF. The CDR3 nucleotides read TGTGCCAGCAGCGCCATCAAGACAGGAACTTTTAACTATGGCTACACCTTC.

V gene TRBV9 combines with J gene TRBJ1-6; no firm D call. V lost 0 bases and J lost 6, with 10 bases in between. The CDR3 is made up of 15 amino acids. Germline assignment: CDR1 SGDLS and CDR2 YYNGEE. For the CDR3, the DNA is TGTGCCAGCAGCGTAGATGGGCAGACTAATTCACCCCTCCACTTT. This codes for CASSVDGQTNSPLHF.

V gene TRBV11-3 combines with J gene TRBJ1-5; TRBD1 matches at 8 bases. This CDR3 is 19 amino acids long. CDR1 is SGHNT and CDR2 is YENEEA in the germline V gene. Unmatched junction bases numbered 11, after V lost 1 base and J lost 0 bases. The CDR3 nucleotides are TGTGCCAGCAGCTTAGGCCGTCCCCCAGGGGGCGTTAGCAATCAGCCCCAGCATTTT. It translates to CASSLGRPPGGVSNQPQHF.

In its sample, this clone was seen a few times. The gene calls are TRBV4-1 and TRBJ1-3, with TRBD1 matching 7 bases. Germline values: CDR1 MGHRA, CDR2 YSYEKL. The CDR3 covers 12 residues. V was clipped by 6 bases and J by 4 bases; unmatched bases: 0. The CDR3 here is CASRDRGNTIYF. Written as DNA, the CDR3 is TGCGCCAGCAGGGACAGGGGAAACACCATATATTTT.

The rearrangement links TRBV7-2 to TRBJ2-7, with D maybe TRBD2 (6 bases). V lost 2 bases to trimming and J lost 3 bases, with 14 bases between them. Germline V gives CDR1 SGHTA, CDR2 FQGNSA. The CDR3 runs 15 residues. Written as DNA, the CDR3 is TGTGCCAGCAGCTTATTGCCCCTAGCGCACTACGAGCAGTACTTC. It specifies CASSLLPLAHYEQYF.